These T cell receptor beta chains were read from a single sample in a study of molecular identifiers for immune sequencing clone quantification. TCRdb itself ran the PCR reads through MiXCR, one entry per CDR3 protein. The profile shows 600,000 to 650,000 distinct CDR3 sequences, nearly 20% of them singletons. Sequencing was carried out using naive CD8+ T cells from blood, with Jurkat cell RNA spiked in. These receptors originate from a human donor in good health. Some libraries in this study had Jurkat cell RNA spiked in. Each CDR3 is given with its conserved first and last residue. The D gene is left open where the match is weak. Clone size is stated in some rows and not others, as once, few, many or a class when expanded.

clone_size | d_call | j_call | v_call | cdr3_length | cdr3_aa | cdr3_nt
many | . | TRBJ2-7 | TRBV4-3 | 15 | CASSQDVRGAYEQYF | TGCGCCAGCAGCCAAGATGTAAGGGGAGCCTACGAGCAGTACTTC
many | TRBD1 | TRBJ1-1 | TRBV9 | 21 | CASSVSQGGDSISLMNTEAFF | TGTGCCAGCAGCGTTTCGCAGGGGGGGGATTCGATCAGCTTAATGAACACTGAAGCTTTCTTT
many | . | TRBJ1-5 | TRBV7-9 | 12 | CASSLDIQPQHF | TGTGCCAGCAGCTTAGACATTCAGCCCCAGCATTTT
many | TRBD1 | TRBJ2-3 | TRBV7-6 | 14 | CASSLTGGADTQYF | TGTGCCAGCAGTTTGACAGGGGGAGCAGATACGCAGTATTTT
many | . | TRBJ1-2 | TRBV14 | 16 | CASSQEALIAGYGYTF | TGTGCCAGCAGCCAAGAGGCACTGATAGCTGGGTATGGCTACACCTTC
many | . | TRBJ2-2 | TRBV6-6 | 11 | CASSYDGELFF | TGTGCCAGCAGTTACGATGGGGAGCTGTTTTTT
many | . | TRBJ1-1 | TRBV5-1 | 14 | CASSLEYPYSEAFF | TGCGCCAGCAGCTTGGAGTACCCATACAGTGAAGCTTTCTTT
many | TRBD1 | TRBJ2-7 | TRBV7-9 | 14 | CASSPPGQFYEQYF | TGTGCCAGCAGCCCTCCGGGACAGTTCTACGAGCAGTACTTC
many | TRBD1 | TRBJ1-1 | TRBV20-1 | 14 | CSARDRGMNTEAFF | TGCAGTGCTAGGGACAGGGGAATGAACACTGAAGCTTTCTTT
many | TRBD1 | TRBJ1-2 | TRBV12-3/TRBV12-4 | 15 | CASSSRDREIYGYTF | TGTGCCAGCAGTTCCCGGGACAGAGAAATCTATGGCTACACCTTC
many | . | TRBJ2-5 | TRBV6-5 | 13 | CASSYSNQETQYF | TGTGCCAGCAGTTACTCGAACCAAGAGACCCAGTACTTC
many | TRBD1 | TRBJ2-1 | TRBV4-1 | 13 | CASSSNRGNEQFF | TGCGCCAGCAGCTCCAACAGGGGAAATGAGCAGTTCTTC
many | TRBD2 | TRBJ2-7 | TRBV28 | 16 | CASSPRSSGSVYEQYF | TGTGCCAGCAGTCCCCGGAGTAGCGGGAGTGTTTACGAGCAGTACTTC
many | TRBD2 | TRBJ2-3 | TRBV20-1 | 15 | CSASRLADSTDTQYF | TGCAGTGCTAGTAGGCTAGCGGATAGCACAGATACGCAGTATTTT
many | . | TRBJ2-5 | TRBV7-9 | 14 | CASSLQGPPETQYF | TGTGCCAGCAGCCTACAGGGACCTCCCGAGACCCAGTACTTC
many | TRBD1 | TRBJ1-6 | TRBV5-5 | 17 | CASSLVVTGVYNSPLHF | TGTGCCAGCAGCTTGGTTGTGACAGGGGTCTATAATTCACCCCTCCACTTT
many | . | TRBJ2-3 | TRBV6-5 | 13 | CASSYREADTQYF | TGTGCCAGCAGTTATAGGGAGGCAGATACGCAGTATTTT
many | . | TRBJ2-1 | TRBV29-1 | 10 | CSVYSVEQFF | TGCAGCGTTTATAGCGTTGAGCAGTTCTTC
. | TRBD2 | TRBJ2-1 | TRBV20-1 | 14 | CSAQLAGTYNEQFF | TGCAGTGCTCAACTAGCGGGTACCTACAATGAGCAGTTCTTC
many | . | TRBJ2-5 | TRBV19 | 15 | CASRPTTGSQETQYF | TGTGCCAGTAGGCCTACCACAGGATCCCAAGAGACCCAGTACTTC
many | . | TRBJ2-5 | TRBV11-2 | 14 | CASSLGGSSETQYF | TGTGCCAGCAGCTTAGGGGGTAGCTCAGAGACCCAGTACTTC
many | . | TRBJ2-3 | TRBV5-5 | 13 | CASSPQNTDTQYF | TGTGCCAGCAGCCCCCAGAACACAGATACGCAGTATTTT
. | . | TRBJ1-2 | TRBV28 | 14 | CASSFSRIYESYTF | TGTGCCAGCAGTTTTTCACGGATCTATGAAAGCTACACCTTC
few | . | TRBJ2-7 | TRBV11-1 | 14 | CASSPFGGQDEQYF | TGTGCCAGCAGCCCTTTCGGGGGGCAGGATGAGCAGTACTTC
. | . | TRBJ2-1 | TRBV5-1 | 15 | CASSPDGSAYNEQFF | TGCGCCAGCAGCCCCGATGGGTCCGCCTACAATGAGCAGTTCTTC
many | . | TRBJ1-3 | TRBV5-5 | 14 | CASSLADTRNGEDF | TGTGCCAGCAGCTTGGCGGACACCCGAAATGGTGAAGATTTT
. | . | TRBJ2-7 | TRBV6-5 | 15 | CASSPRDYGNYEQYF | TGTGCCAGCAGCCCCCGTGACTATGGGAACTACGAGCAGTACTTC
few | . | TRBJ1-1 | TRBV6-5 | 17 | CASSYGLGGGVGTEAFF | TGTGCCAGCAGTTACGGGCTGGGGGGGGGGGTTGGAACTGAAGCTTTCTTT
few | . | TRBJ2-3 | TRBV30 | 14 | CAWSVSKGTDTQYF | TGTGCCTGGAGTGTAAGTAAGGGCACAGATACGCAGTATTTT
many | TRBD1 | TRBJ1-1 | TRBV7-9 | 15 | CASSTRQGKFTEAFF | TGTGCCAGCAGCACCCGACAGGGAAAGTTCACTGAAGCTTTCTTT
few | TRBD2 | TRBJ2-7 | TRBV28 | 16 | CASSPPGLGYSYEQYF | TGTGCCAGCAGTCCTCCGGGACTAGGGTATTCCTACGAGCAGTACTTC
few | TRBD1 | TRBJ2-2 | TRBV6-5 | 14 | CAGSVTGGTGELFF | TGTGCCGGCAGTGTTACAGGGGGCACCGGGGAGCTGTTTTTT
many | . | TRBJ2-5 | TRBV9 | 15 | CASSLGDPYQETQYF | TGTGCCAGCAGCTTAGGGGACCCGTACCAAGAGACCCAGTACTTC
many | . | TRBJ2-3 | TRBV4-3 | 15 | CASSPFQGYTDTQYF | TGCGCCAGCAGCCCTTTTCAGGGGTATACAGATACGCAGTATTTT
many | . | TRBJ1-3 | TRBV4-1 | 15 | CASSQTDYSGNTIYF | TGCGCCAGCAGCCAAACAGATTACTCTGGAAACACCATATATTTT
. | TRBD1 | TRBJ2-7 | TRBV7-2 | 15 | CASSLGGQGQYEQYF | TGTGCCAGCAGCTTAGGGGGACAGGGTCAATACGAGCAGTACTTC
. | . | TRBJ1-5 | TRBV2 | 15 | CASSESAGGLDTQHF | TGTGCCAGCAGTGAATCAGCGGGAGGGTTGGATACGCAGCATTTT
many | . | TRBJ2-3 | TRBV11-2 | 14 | CASSLEHATDTQYF | TGTGCCAGCAGCTTAGAGCATGCCACAGATACGCAGTATTTT
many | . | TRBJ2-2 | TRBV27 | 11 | CASMDTGELFF | TGTGCCAGTATGGACACCGGGGAGCTGTTTTTT
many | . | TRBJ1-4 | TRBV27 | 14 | CASSPGPEDEKLFF | TGTGCCAGCAGTCCTGGACCAGAAGATGAAAAACTGTTTTTT
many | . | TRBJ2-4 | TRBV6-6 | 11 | CASNHADIQYF | TGTGCCAGCAATCATGCGGACATTCAGTACTTC
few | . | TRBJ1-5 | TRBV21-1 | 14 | CASSNRQFNQPQHF | TGTGCCAGCAGCAACCGACAGTTCAATCAGCCCCAGCATTTT
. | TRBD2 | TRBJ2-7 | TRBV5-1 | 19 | CASSYLLAGGTYAFYEQYF | TGCGCCAGCAGTTACCTACTAGCGGGGGGAACGTATGCATTCTACGAGCAGTACTTC
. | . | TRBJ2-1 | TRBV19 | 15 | CASSMGSGPYNEQFF | TGTGCCAGTAGTATGGGATCAGGTCCATACAATGAGCAGTTCTTC
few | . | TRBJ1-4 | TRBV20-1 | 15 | CSARFYGETNEKLFF | TGCAGTGCTAGATTCTACGGGGAAACTAATGAAAAACTGTTTTTT
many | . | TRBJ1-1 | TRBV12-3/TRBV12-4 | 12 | CASSPIVREAFF | TGTGCCAGCAGTCCGATTGTGCGGGAGGCTTTCTTT
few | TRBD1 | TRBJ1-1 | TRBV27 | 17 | CASSFGPGGQENTEAFF | TGTGCCAGCAGTTTTGGGCCTGGGGGACAGGAGAACACTGAAGCTTTCTTT
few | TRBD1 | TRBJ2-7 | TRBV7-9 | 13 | CASSEDRTYEQYF | TGTGCCAGCAGCGAGGACAGGACCTACGAGCAGTACTTC
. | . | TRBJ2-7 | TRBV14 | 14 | CASSQLITSYEQYF | TGTGCCAGCAGCCAGCTGATAACCTCCTACGAGCAGTACTTC
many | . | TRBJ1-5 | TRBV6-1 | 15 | CASSVRTDSNQPQHF | TGTGCCAGCTCTGTTAGGACAGATAGCAATCAGCCCCAGCATTTT
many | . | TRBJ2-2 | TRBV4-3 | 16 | CASSQDIGVATGELFF | TGCGCCAGCAGCCAAGATATCGGGGTTGCCACCGGGGAGCTGTTTTTT
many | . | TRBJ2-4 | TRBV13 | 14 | CASSPKSGKNIQYF | TGTGCCAGCAGCCCCAAGTCAGGCAAAAACATTCAGTACTTC
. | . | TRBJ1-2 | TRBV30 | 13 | CAWSVHRADGYTF | TGTGCCTGGAGTGTACACAGGGCGGATGGCTACACCTTC
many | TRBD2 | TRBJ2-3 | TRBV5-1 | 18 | CASSRRTSGEWSTDTQYF | TGCGCCAGCAGCCGAAGGACTAGCGGGGAATGGAGCACAGATACGCAGTATTTT
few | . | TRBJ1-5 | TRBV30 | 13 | CAWSDGRNQPQHF | TGTGCCTGGAGTGACGGCCGCAATCAGCCCCAGCATTTT